Presented here are 13 T cell receptor beta chains from one specimen sequenced in a study of blood T cell repertoires in COVID-19. Libraries were prepared by immunoSEQ multiplex PCR; TCRdb keeps only in-frame clonotypes and omits some of them. The sample includes fewer than 85,000 clones, about 82% of them seen just once. The sample consisted of peripheral blood. These receptors originate from a woman aged 60 to 75 with acute or convalescent COVID-19.

This chain links TRBV5-1 with TRBJ2-1; 7 bases match TRBD1. V lost 6 bases to trimming and J lost 3 bases; unmatched junction nucleotides: 6. CDR1 is SGHRS and CDR2 is YFSETQ in the germline V gene. The CDR3 covers 14 residues. In nucleotides, the CDR3 is TGCGCCAGCATTCTGGGACAGAACTACAATGAGCAGTTCTTC. It specifies CASILGQNYNEQFF.

This sequence joins TRBV19 and TRBJ1-2, with D possibly being TRBD1 (5 bases). In germline, CDR1 is LNHDA, CDR2 SQIVND (reference sequence). This CDR3 region has 14 residues. V was cut by 2 bases and J by 3 bases, with 10 bases left in between. The CDR3 nucleotides are TGTGCCAGTAGTATAACGGGGGAGTACTATGGCTACACCTTC. This encodes CASSITGEYYGYTF.

Ten or more counts support this clone. This chain connects TRBV9 to TRBJ2-1; 7 bases agree with TRBD1. Trimming cost V 6 bases and J 3 bases; bases outside gene matches: 6. This CDR3 is 14 amino acids long. CDR1 and CDR2 from the germline V gene are SGDLS and YYNGEE. CDR3 coding DNA: TGTGCCAGCACCGGGACAGCGGACTACAATGAGCAGTTCTTC. It is translated as CASTGTADYNEQFF.

This sequence joins TRBV6-5 and TRBJ1-2, with 10 bases identical to TRBD1. CDR3 size: 15 residues. The germline V gene encodes CDR1 MNHEY and CDR2 SVGAGI. V dropped 8 bases and J dropped 2; count of bases not matched to a gene: 8. The CDR3: CASGGTGQGNYGYTF. The CDR3 bases are TGTGCCAGCGGGGGAACGGGACAGGGGAACTATGGCTACACCTTC.

CDR3 residues: CASSRGQGEKETQYF. The CDR3 DNA reads TGTGCCAGCAGCCGTGGACAGGGAGAGAAAGAGACCCAGTACTTC. This chain connects TRBV7-3 to TRBJ2-5, with 8 bases aligning to TRBD1. Germline V CDR1 and CDR2: SGHTA, FQGTGA. The CDR3 runs 15 residues. Germline trimming cut 5 bases from V and 3 bases from J; bases unmatched to any gene: 8.

V gene TRBV9 combines with J gene TRBJ2-2, with 9 bases aligning to TRBD1. Germline-derived CDR1 and CDR2 are SGDLS and YYNGEE. V trimming: 9 bases; J trimming: 6 bases; junction bases outside the gene matches: 9. The CDR3 is made up of 14 amino acids. The CDR3 coding sequence is TGTGCCACCGAGGGACAGGGTAGCTCCGGGGAGCTGTTTTTT. Protein: CATEGQGSSGELFF.

CDR3 in DNA: TGTGCCAGCAGCTTAGATCGAGATACTGAGCAGTTCTTC. This sequence encodes CASSLDRDTEQFF. This chain links TRBV11-2 with TRBJ2-1; the D is unclear. V was clipped by 0 bases and J by 9 bases, with 9 bases between them. Looked up from germline, CDR1 is SGHAT and CDR2 is FQNNGV. This CDR3 has 13 residues. The full variable domain, completed using reference TRBV11-2 and TRBJ2-1, is EAGVAQSPRYKIIEKRQSVAFWCNPISGHATLYWYQQILGQGPKLLIQFQNNGVVDDSQLPKDRFSAERLKGVDSTLKIQPAKLEDSAVYLCASSLDRDTEQFFGPGTRLTVL.

This clone was observed a single time. The rearrangement uses TRBV19 and TRBJ1-1; 10 bases are a match to TRBD1. The V and J ends lost 5 bases and 11 bases, in that order; junction bases with no gene match: 8. Germline CDR1 is LNHDA and CDR2 is SQIVND (reference sequence). The CDR3 consists of 13 residues. The CDR3 DNA reads as TGTGCCAGTAGTTCCGACAGGGGGCTTGACGCTTTCTTT. Its protein is CASSSDRGLDAFF.

CDR3: CASSPRGGLQETQYF. The CDR3 nucleotides are TGTGCCAGCAGCCCGAGAGGGGGCCTTCAAGAGACCCAGTACTTC. This rearrangement joins TRBV5-4 to TRBJ2-5, with 7 bases identical to TRBD1. This CDR3 is built from 15 residues. Germline values: CDR1 SGHNT, CDR2 YYREEE (reference sequence). Unmatched junction bases numbered 8, after V lost 4 bases and J lost 2 bases.

The V and J genes are TRBV10-3 and TRBJ2-5; TRBD2 might be the D (6 bases). V lost 8 bases and J 5 bases, leaving 18 bases between the germline ends. Germline V lookup: CDR1 ENHRY, CDR2 SYGVKD. The CDR3 covers 14 residues. CDR3 region: CAIRDGQAGETQYF. As DNA, the CDR3 is TGTGCCATCCGGGACGGGCAGGCGGGGGAGACCCAGTACTTC.

The V and J genes are TRBV11-2 and TRBJ2-7; the D gene is possibly TRBD1 (5 bases). Germline V lookup: CDR1 SGHAT, CDR2 FQNNGV. The CDR3 covers 13 residues. The V and J ends lost 1 base and 2 bases respectively, with 6 bases between them. CDR3 bases: TGTGCCAGCAGCTTAGGGGGCCCCTACGAGCAGTACGTC. Its translation: CASSLGGPYEQYV.

The chain recombines TRBV7-8 with TRBJ1-1, with D possibly being TRBD1 (5 bases). The germline V and J ends were trimmed by 0 bases and 2 bases, with 16 bases remaining between them. This CDR3 has 17 residues. Per germline, CDR1 SGHVS and CDR2 FQNEAQ. CDR3 in amino acids: CASSLAGTGGRNTEAFF. In DNA form, the CDR3 reads TGTGCCAGCAGCTTAGCGGGGACGGGAGGTAGAAACACTGAAGCTTTCTTT. Looking up the rest from reference TRBV7-8 and TRBJ1-1 gives the full variable domain: GAGVSQSPRYKVAKRGQDVALRCDPISGHVSLFWYQQALGQGPEFLTYFQNEAQLDKSGLPSDRFFAERPEGSVSTLKIQRTQQEDSAVYLCASSLAGTGGRNTEAFFGQGTRLTVV.

The J gene is TRBJ1-6, the V gene TRBV5-1; D gene unclear. The CDR3 spans 14 residues. The V end lost 0 bases, the J end lost 7 bases, and 8 bases lay between the germline ends. Germline-derived CDR1 and CDR2 are SGHRS and YFSETQ. The CDR3 reads CASSLGQINSPLHF. Here the CDR3 DNA reads TGCGCCAGCAGCTTGGGGCAGATCAATTCACCCCTCCACTTT.